A selection of T cell receptor beta chains follows, all from one sample in a study of CD8+ T cells in alopecia areata. Data came from immunoSEQ multiplex PCR; TCRdb stores just in-frame clones and leaves some out. The table records approximately 170,000 clones, around 60% of them present only once. Sequences were derived from CD4+ T cells sorted from blood, sampled at week 4, from a patient treated with tofacitinib. Receptor source: a human donor with alopecia areata. The CDR3 runs from the conserved cysteine through the conserved F or W. The D gene is left open where the match is weak. Only some rows state a clone size, as once, few, many or a class for expanded clones.

TRBJ2-3,TRBD2,TRBV29-1,NA,TGCAGCGTTCGTGGCGGGAGTTCGGATACGCAGTATTTT,CSVRGGSSDTQYF
TRBJ2-3,NA,TRBV29-1,NA,TGCAGCGGAGGAGATACGCAGTATTTT,CSGGDTQYF
TRBJ2-7,NA,TRBV7-2,few,TGTGCCAGCAGCTTAATCGGGTACGAGCAGTACTTC,CASSLIGYEQYF
TRBJ2-7,NA,TRBV6-5,NA,TGTGCCAGCAGTCACCGGACTGGTCGCTACGAGCAGTACTTC,CASSHRTGRYEQYF
TRBJ2-1,TRBD1,TRBV4-2,few,TGTGCCAGCAGCCAAGATGGAACAGGGGCGAACTACAATGAGCAGTTCTTC,CASSQDGTGANYNEQFF
TRBJ1-2,NA,TRBV7-9,few,TGTGCCAGCAGCGACGACAGGAGTTATGGGAACTATGGCTACACCTTC,CASSDDRSYGNYGYTF
TRBJ1-2,NA,TRBV30,NA,TGTGCCTGGACCCACACCTATGGCTACACCTTC,CAWTHTYGYTF
TRBJ2-5,NA,TRBV30,few,TGTGCCTGGAGCGACCTGAGGGCCCAGTACTTC,CAWSDLRAQYF
TRBJ2-6,NA,TRBV7-2,NA,TGTGCCAGCAGCCCGAGAGGGGGGTTAAACGTCCTGACTTTC,CASSPRGGLNVLTF
TRBJ1-1,NA,TRBV7-2,few,TGTGCCAGCAGCTTCCCAACCGGGACAACGAGGGCTGAAGCTTTCTTT,CASSFPTGTTRAEAFF
TRBJ2-5,NA,TRBV29-1,NA,TGCAGCGTTGTCACAGGGGGGGCTTATGAGACCCAGTACTTC,CSVVTGGAYETQYF
TRBJ2-7,NA,TRBV30,few,TGTGCCTGGAGTGTATCTAGGGGGCAGTACTTC,CAWSVSRGQYF
TRBJ2-1,NA,TRBV30,once,TGTGCCTGGAGTGTACGATGGCCTAGCCCCACCTACAATGAGCAGTTCTTC,CAWSVRWPSPTYNEQFF
TRBJ2-2,NA,TRBV29-1,NA,TGCAGCGTTAAACAGGATCTGGGCACCGGGGAGCTGTTTTTT,CSVKQDLGTGELFF
TRBJ1-1,NA,TRBV16,NA,TGTGCCAGCACCCGACAGGTTAACACTGAAGCTTTCTTT,CASTRQVNTEAFF
TRBJ2-7,NA,TRBV29-1,NA,TGCAGCGTTGAAGGGGCAGGACACAACTACGAGCAGTACTTC,CSVEGAGHNYEQYF
TRBJ2-3,TRBD2,TRBV23-1,few,TGCGCCAGCAGTGAGGAGGCGGGAGAGGGGTTCGATACGCAGTATTTT,CASSEEAGEGFDTQYF
TRBJ1-1,NA,TRBV27,NA,TGTGCCAGCAGAGGTGACAGGACTGAAGCTTTCTTT,CASRGDRTEAFF
TRBJ1-1,NA,TRBV5-1,NA,TGCGCCAGCAGCTCGTTCAGAAACACTGAAGCTTTCTTT,CASSSFRNTEAFF
TRBJ2-7,NA,TRBV7-9,NA,TGTGCCAGCAGCCGTGCGCCGAACGAGCAGTACTTC,CASSRAPNEQYF
TRBJ1-2,TRBD1,TRBV30,few,TGTGCCTGGACCCGGGGACAGGGGGAAGGCTACACCTTC,CAWTRGQGEGYTF
TRBJ2-6,NA,TRBV7-2,NA,TGTGCCAGCAGGGTCTCTGGGGCCAACGTCCTGACTTTC,CASRVSGANVLTF
TRBJ1-1,NA,TRBV7-9,NA,TGTGCCAGCAGCTTAGATCAGGTCGGAACCACTGAAGCTTTCTTT,CASSLDQVGTTEAFF
TRBJ1-2,NA,TRBV30,NA,TGTGCCTGGAGCCCCGGGGCCGCCCTAGGCTACACCTTC,CAWSPGAALGYTF
TRBJ1-2,NA,TRBV5-1,few,TGCGCCAGCAGCTTGGGACAGTCCTATGGCTACACCTTC,CASSLGQSYGYTF
TRBJ2-3,NA,TRBV9,few,TGTGCCAGCAGCGTAGAGTGGGATACGCAGTATTTT,CASSVEWDTQYF
TRBJ2-4,TRBD1,TRBV5-1,few,TGCGCCAGCAGCCCGAGGACAGGGGGAGACATTCAGTACTTC,CASSPRTGGDIQYF
TRBJ2-1,NA,TRBV7-2,NA,TGTGCCAGCAGCCTACTCAAGCGGAAGACAGACAATGAGCAGTTCTTC,CASSLLKRKTDNEQFF
TRBJ1-3,NA,TRBV25-1,NA,TGTGCCAGCAGTGGCCCGACAGGAAACACCATATATTTT,CASSGPTGNTIYF
TRBJ1-5,NA,TRBV5-6,NA,TGTGCCAGCAGCTTGTGGAGGGAACAGCCCCAGCATTTT,CASSLWREQPQHF
TRBJ2-4,NA,TRBV9,once,TGTGCCAGCAGCGTGGGTTGGGGCGCCAAAAACATTCAGTACTTC,CASSVGWGAKNIQYF
TRBJ2-7,TRBD1,TRBV15,NA,TGTGCCACCAGCAGGCTAACCCCGGGACAGGCCTACGAGCAGTACTTC,CATSRLTPGQAYEQYF
TRBJ2-3,TRBD2,TRBV4-1,NA,TGCGCCAGCAGCCAAGTAGCGGGAGTAGGGGCACACACAGATACGCAGTATTTT,CASSQVAGVGAHTDTQYF
TRBJ1-1,NA,TRBV19,NA,TGTGCCAGTAGTATTAGATCGGGCCCCTCTGAAGCTTTCTTT,CASSIRSGPSEAFF
TRBJ1-4,TRBD1,TRBV7-8,NA,TGTGCCAGCAGCCGCAAGGGACAGAGGATGACAACTAATGAAAAACTGTTTTTT,CASSRKGQRMTTNEKLFF
TRBJ2-5,NA,TRBV7-8,NA,TGTGCCAGCAGCCCACAGGAGACGGGGCCGGGGTGGACGACCCAGTACTTC,CASSPQETGPGWTTQYF
TRBJ2-7,NA,TRBV2,NA,TGTGCCAGCAGCAATGACAATGCCGAGCAGTACTTC,CASSNDNAEQYF
TRBJ2-5,TRBD2,TRBV2,NA,TGTGCCAGCAGCGCACTAGCGGTCCAAGAGACCCAGTACTTC,CASSALAVQETQYF
TRBJ1-1,NA,TRBV7-3,few,TGTGCCAGCAGCTTCACAATAAACACTGAAGCTTTCTTT,CASSFTINTEAFF
TRBJ2-1,NA,TRBV5-4,NA,TGTGCCAGCAGCTTGGAACCATACAATGAGCAGTTCTTC,CASSLEPYNEQFF
TRBJ1-1,TRBD1,TRBV20-1,NA,TGCAGTGCTAGCAGGGGGACTGAAGCTTTCTTT,CSASRGTEAFF
TRBJ2-6,TRBD1,TRBV7-7,NA,TGTGCTAGCAGCCCTGGACAGGGGGCCCTCTCTGGGGCCAACGTCCTGACTTTC,CASSPGQGALSGANVLTF
TRBJ2-1,NA,TRBV27,NA,TGTGCCAGCAGTGCCCCCCAAAGGGGGGATTATGAGCAGTTCTTC,CASSAPQRGDYEQFF
TRBJ2-1,NA,TRBV29-1,NA,TGCAGCGCTCCGGGACTGTTTCACAATGAGCAGTTCTTC,CSAPGLFHNEQFF
TRBJ2-2,NA,TRBV7-3,NA,TGTGCCAGCAGCCCCGTAGTCAACACCGGGGAGCTGTTTTTT,CASSPVVNTGELFF